The T cell receptor (beta chain) under discussion was sequenced for a study of T cells expressing NK-cell markers. Study context: The eight sequenced donors comprised seven who were HCMV-seropositive and one who was seronegative.

Using the 5' RACE reads, TCRdb records one entry per CDR3 protein without DNA. This sample's table has about 380,000 distinct CDR3 sequences. CDR1 is LNHDA, CDR2 SQIVND, per germline (reference sequence). This CDR3 contains 12 residues. The sequence was obtained from a man between 18 and 69 years old in good health. V and J are TRBV19 and TRBJ2-1. Sequencing was carried out using blood T cells: a sorted CD56 or NKG2C T cell subset, CD4+ or CD8+ T cells, or bulk PBMC T cells (not recorded which). CDR3 sequence: CASRGFDNEQFF.